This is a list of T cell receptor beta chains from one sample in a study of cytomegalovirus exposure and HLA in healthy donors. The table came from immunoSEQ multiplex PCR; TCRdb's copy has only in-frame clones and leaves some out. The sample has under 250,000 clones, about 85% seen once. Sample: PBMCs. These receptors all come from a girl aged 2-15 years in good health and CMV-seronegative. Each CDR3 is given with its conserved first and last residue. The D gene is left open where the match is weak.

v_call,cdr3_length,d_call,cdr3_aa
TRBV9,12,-,CASSVAIDTQYF
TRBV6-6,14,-,CASSRDPTGYEQYF
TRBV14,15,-,CASSQEDRRNTEAFF
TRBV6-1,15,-,CASSVERQSTDTQYF
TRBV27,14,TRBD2,CASSLLAGGYEQYF
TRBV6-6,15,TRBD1,CASSYSTGGSGEQYF
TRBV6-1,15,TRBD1,CASSPGTGRGYGYTF
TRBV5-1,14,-,CASSLGVSHNEQFF
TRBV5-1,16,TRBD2,CASSLVLAGGYNEQFF
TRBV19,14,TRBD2,CASGASGSSYEQYF
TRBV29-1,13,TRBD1,CSVEAQGVNEAFF
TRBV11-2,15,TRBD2,CASSLIGRAIGELFF
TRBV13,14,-,CASSLAGKADTQYF
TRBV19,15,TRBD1,CASTSRTGGASPLHF
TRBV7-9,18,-,CSSSFTRQGSWADYGYTF
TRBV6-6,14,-,CASSQGLNSYEQYF
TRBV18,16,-,CASSPTERINTGELFF
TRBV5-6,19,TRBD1,CASTTWGGVPGQERPGAFF
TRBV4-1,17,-,CASSQERMGRENQPQHF
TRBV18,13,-,CASSPTGIVGYTF
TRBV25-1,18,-,CASSEYGQAGAVNSPLHF
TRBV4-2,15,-,CASSQDPTGIYGYTF
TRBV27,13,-,CASSAKSNYEQYF
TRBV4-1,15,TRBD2,CASSQDSGITGELFF
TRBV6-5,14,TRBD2,CASRTSGGTYERYF
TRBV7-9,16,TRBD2,CSSSSYTSGGANEQFF
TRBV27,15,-,CASSQDFGPYNEQFF
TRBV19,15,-,CASSTQGPPRYGYTF
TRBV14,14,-,CASSRQIAAGGQFF
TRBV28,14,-,CASSLPGVNQPQHF
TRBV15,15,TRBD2,CATSRVSGSPDTQYF
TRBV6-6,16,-,CASSFPEGARNTEAFF
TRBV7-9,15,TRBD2,CASRGTSGSYNEQFF
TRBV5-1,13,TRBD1,CASSVTGDFGYTF
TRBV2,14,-,CASSTQGSNQPQHF
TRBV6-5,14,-,CASSYSKGSETQYF
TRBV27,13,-,CASSLTPEDGYTF
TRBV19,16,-,CASSPGGYPVNTEAFF
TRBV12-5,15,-,CASGSAGRTNEKLFF
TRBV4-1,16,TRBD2,CASSQPGLAGENEQFF
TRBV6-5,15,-,CASSSPGDGSGELFF
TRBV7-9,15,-,CASSGRGGENSPLHF
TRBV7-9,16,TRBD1,CASSSGQGAKIYEQYF
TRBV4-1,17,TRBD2,CASSQVDLAGGINEQFF
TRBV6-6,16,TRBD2,CASSYSGGTTTDTQYF
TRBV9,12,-,CASTGGRYGYTF
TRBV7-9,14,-,CASSPGLAPYEQYF
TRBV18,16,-,CASSPPDSPRGEKLFF
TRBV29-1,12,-,CSVTQGNQPQHF
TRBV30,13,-,CAWSIGGGRSYTF
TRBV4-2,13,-,CASSGGAQETQYF
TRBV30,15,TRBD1,CAWSVLGQGRQPQHF
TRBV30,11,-,CAWSAGNEQYF
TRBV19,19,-,CASSAHLEEGPNNTGELFF
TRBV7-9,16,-,CASSLPGRRVNTEAFF
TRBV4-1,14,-,CASSQDGSNQPQHF
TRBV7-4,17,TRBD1,CASSAGTGSYSNQPQHF
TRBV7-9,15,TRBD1,CASSLGQGEGQPQHF